This T cell receptor (beta chain) is from a study of blood T cell repertoires in COVID-19. Study summary: COVID-19 samples from acute and convalescent phases originated in the United States, Italy and Spain. T cells, B-cell-depleted T cells, or PBMCs provided the cDNA or gDNA that served as material.

Trimming stripped 1 base from V and 4 bases from J, with 10 bases between. The CDR3 has 14 amino acids. The germline V gene encodes CDR1 MNHEY and CDR2 SMNVEV (reference sequence). This table comes from immunoSEQ multiplex PCR, and its TCRdb copy is limited to in-frame clones, with some not included. The sample has 250,000 to 300,000 clones; approximately 90% are singletons. The source of this sequence is a woman aged 40 to 50 with acute or convalescent COVID-19. Source material: peripheral blood. The chain has TRBV27 and TRBJ2-5, with D possibly TRBD1 on 6 matching bases. The chain's CDR3 is CASSLWAGVETQYF. CDR3 bases: TGTGCCAGCAGTTTATGGGCAGGGGTAGAGACCCAGTACTTC.